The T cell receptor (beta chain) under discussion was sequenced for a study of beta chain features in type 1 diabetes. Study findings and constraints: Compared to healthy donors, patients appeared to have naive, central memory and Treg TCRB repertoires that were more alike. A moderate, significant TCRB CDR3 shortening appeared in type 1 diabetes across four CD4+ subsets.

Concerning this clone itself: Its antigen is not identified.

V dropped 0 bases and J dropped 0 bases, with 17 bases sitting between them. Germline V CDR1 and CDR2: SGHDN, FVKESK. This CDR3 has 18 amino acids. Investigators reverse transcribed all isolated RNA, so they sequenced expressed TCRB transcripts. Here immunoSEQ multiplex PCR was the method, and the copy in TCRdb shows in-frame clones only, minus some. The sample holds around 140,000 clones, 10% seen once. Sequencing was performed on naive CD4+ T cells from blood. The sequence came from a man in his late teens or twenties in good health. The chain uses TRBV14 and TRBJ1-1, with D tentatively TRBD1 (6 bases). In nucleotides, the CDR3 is TGTGCCAGCAGCCAAGATTTGGGAGGGGGGCTAATGAACACTGAAGCTTTCTTT. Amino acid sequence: CASSQDLGGGLMNTEAFF.